The clone carrying this T cell receptor beta chain showed up many times. A read error may account for a junction end that differs from germline. Time point in this sample: persistent/refractory GD, antithyroid drugs over 5 years with positive TRAb. PBMC-derived RNA was used for the TCR library. Patients all came to the study from an endocrinology department in Xi'an, China. With EDTA tubes as the receptacles, about 10 milliliters of peripheral blood were drawn. Germline CDR1 and CDR2: MNHNY and SVGAGI (reference sequence). CDR3 length: 17 residues. This sample was included in a study of regulatory T cells in long-lasting Graves disease. In building TCR beta libraries, iRepertoire HTBI primers were used together with Arm-PCR of CDR3 regions. Authors' processing steps: Identified segments across samples numbered approximately 62 TRBV and over 13 TRBJ. Via MiXCR, TCRdb re-called the multiplex PCR reads, giving one row per CDR3 protein. V and J calls and clone size were set by TCRdb, not the authors. The repertoire includes approximately 400,000 distinct CDR3 sequences, 23% of them detected once, and around 30% sits in the top ten.

The sequencing here drew on peripheral blood mononuclear cells (PBMCs), taken when the disease was refractory, from a patient treated with antithyroid drugs. The V and J genes are TRBV6-6 and TRBJ1-3, with D possibly being TRBD1 (5 bases). The receptor was isolated from a woman between 40 and 50 years old with Graves disease. The CDR3, as DNA: TGTGCCAGCAGTTACTCGTCGGGGCTAGGGCTAGGAAGCACCATATATTTT. Translation gives CASSYSSGLGLGSTIYF.